This TCR beta chain comes out of a study of a mutant IDH1 vaccine in newly diagnosed glioma. Study-wide points: The vaccine induced immune responses, and these occurred in around 93% of patients.

As regards this clone: As yet, its antigen is unknown.

Time point of the sample: week 35, safety follow-up. The content of each vaccine dose was 300 ug of mutant IDH1 20-mer peptide, and topical imiquimod accompanied it. TCRdb's table, derived via immunoSEQ multiplex PCR, lists solely in-frame clones and lacks some. Among approximately 66,000 clones listed, 80% to 85% were seen once. The CDR3 consists of 13 residues. V was shortened by 7 bases and J by 5 bases, with 12 bases between the two germline ends. CDR1 MDHEN and CDR2 SYDVKM come from the germline V gene. The V gene is TRBV28, the J gene TRBJ2-1, with D perhaps assigned TRBD1 or TRBD2 (5 bases each). Material: PBMCs, obtained from a glioma patient whose treatment included an IDH1 peptide vaccine. The TCR comes from a man aged 30-40 years with glioma. CDR3 bases: TGTGCCAGCATCGCCGGGGCCGACAATGAGCAGTTCTTC. This translates into CASIAGADNEQFF.